One sample yielded the 18 T cell receptor beta chains listed below, sequenced in a study of blood T cell repertoires in COVID-19 (dated by TCRdb to 2018 to 2021). Libraries came from the immunoSEQ multiplex PCR assay. TCRdb stores this immuneACCESS table with in-frame sequences only. Part of the clones is absent; in the studies checked, under half of the shortfall reflects unresolved V genes, and no reason is known for the rest. Counted in this sample were approximately 120,000 clones; approximately 84% of them appeared once. The biggest ten clones account for about 7% of the sample. Sequences were obtained from peripheral blood. These receptors originate from a woman aged 45-60 years with acute or convalescent COVID-19.

This chain uses TRBV6-5 with TRBJ1-3; perhaps TRBD1 as D (5 bases). This CDR3 comprises 15 residues. Germline assignment: CDR1 MNHEY and CDR2 SVGAGI. With 6 bases removed from V and 2 bases from J, the gap between germline ends came to 14 bases. DNA of the CDR3: TGTGCCAGCAGCCTCGGTTCAGGGACTGGAAACACCATATATTTT. Protein product: CASSLGSGTGNTIYF.

The chain employs TRBV3-1 (or the pseudogene TRBV3-2) and TRBJ1-2; D is perhaps TRBD1 (5 bases). CDR1 and CDR2 (germline): LGHDT, YNNKEL (reference sequence). Trimming cost V 0 bases and J 7 bases, with 15 bases left between them. This CDR3 comprises 15 residues. DNA of the CDR3: TGTGCCAGCAGCCAAGATGGAAGCGTGGGGGGTGGCTACACCTTC. Its translation: CASSQDGSVGGGYTF.

The sample holds one count of this clone. Distinct nucleotide sequences in the sample also encode this CDR3. This chain connects TRBV5-1 to TRBJ2-2; D uncertain. Germline V lookup: CDR1 SGHRS, CDR2 YFSETQ. This CDR3 is 14 amino acids long. Trimming removed 0 bases at V and 6 bases at J, with 9 bases between. The CDR3 loop is CASSLAPGSGELFF. CDR3 sequence (DNA): TGCGCCAGCAGCTTGGCTCCAGGCTCCGGGGAGCTGTTTTTT.

For the CDR3, the DNA is TGTGCCAGCAGCTCGTCTCGGGGCTCCTATAATTCACCCCTCCACTTT. Its protein product is CASSSSRGSYNSPLHF. This chain joins TRBV7-9 and TRBJ1-6; D remains ambiguous. This CDR3 is 16 amino acids long. Germline V gives CDR1 SEHNR, CDR2 FQNEAQ (reference sequence). V dropped 4 bases and J dropped 0 bases, with 10 bases sitting between them.

Only one count was recorded for this clone. V and J are TRBV7-2 and TRBJ2-3; 12 bases map to TRBD2. Germline CDR1 reads SGHTA; CDR2 reads FQGNSA. V lost 5 bases to trimming and J lost 7 bases; unmatched junction nucleotides: 7. The CDR3 spans 15 residues. CDR3 sequence: CASSPLGTSGYTQYF. The CDR3 region has the DNA TGTGCCAGCAGCCCTTTGGGGACTAGCGGGTATACGCAGTATTTT.

The chain's CDR3 is CASSLQGGGQGLYGYTF. The CDR3 DNA is TGCGCCAGCAGCTTGCAGGGGGGAGGACAGGGACTCTATGGCTACACCTTC. The J gene is TRBJ1-2, the V gene TRBV5-1; 8 nucleotides align to TRBD1. CDR1 and CDR2 from the germline V gene are SGHRS and YFSETQ. The CDR3 runs 17 residues. Trimming at V came to 1 base and at J to 4 bases, leaving 12 bases not matched to a gene.

The chain couples TRBV18 to TRBJ2-7; D perhaps matches TRBD2 (6 bases). V was clipped by 4 bases and J by 6 bases, with 13 bases between them. CDR3 size: 13 residues. From germline, CDR1 is KGHSH and CDR2 LQKENI. This chain's CDR3 is CASSQTSGVEQYF. The CDR3 DNA sequence: TGTGCCAGCTCACAGACCTCGGGGGTCGAGCAGTACTTC.

The chain uses TRBV5-6 and TRBJ2-3, with TRBD1 matching 9 bases. In germline, CDR1 is SGHDT, CDR2 YYEEEE. V shed 3 bases, J shed 4 bases, and the junction held 6 bases outside the gene matches. This CDR3 comprises 15 residues. CDR3 DNA sequence: TGTGCCAGCAGCTCCCTAGGGACAGGGTCAGATACGCAGTATTTT. Translated: CASSSLGTGSDTQYF.

The rearrangement uses TRBV11-3 and TRBJ2-1; tentatively, D is TRBD2 (6 bases). CDR3 size: 15 residues. Germline values: CDR1 SGHNT, CDR2 YENEEA. V was shortened by 4 bases and J by 1 base, with 11 bases between the two germline ends. The CDR3 here is CASSSRDSSYNEQFF. Here the CDR3 DNA reads TGTGCCAGCAGCTCACGGGACTCGTCCTACAATGAGCAGTTCTTC.

The chain uses TRBV9 and TRBJ1-1; D not resolved. Looked up from germline, CDR1 is SGDLS and CDR2 is YYNGEE. The ends were cut back, 2 bases at V and 3 bases at J, with 8 bases in the middle. The CDR3 covers 13 residues. Here the CDR3 reads CASSVAIDTEAFF. CDR3 sequence (DNA): TGTGCCAGCAGCGTTGCGATTGACACTGAAGCTTTCTTT.

This sequence joins TRBV5-1 and TRBJ1-5; no firm D call. Germline CDR1 SGHRS, CDR2 YFSETQ. The CDR3 consists of 12 residues. V gave up 2 bases and J gave up 7 bases, with 7 bases separating them. The CDR3 DNA sequence: TGCGCCAGCAGCTTCGGCGGGCAGCCCCAGCATTTT. This gives the protein CASSFGGQPQHF.

The chain recombines TRBV18 with TRBJ1-4; 7 bases line up with TRBD1. Germline values: CDR1 KGHSH, CDR2 LQKENI. Trimming took 1 base from V and 4 from J; bases not matched to a gene: 6. The CDR3 is 16 amino acids. CDR3 nucleotide sequence: TGTGCCAGCTCACCACGGGTGGGACAGAGTAATGAAAAACTGTTTTTT. This sequence encodes CASSPRVGQSNEKLFF. The whole variable domain, remainder taken from reference TRBV18 and TRBJ1-4, is NAGVMQNPRHLVRRRGQEARLRCSPMKGHSHVYWYRQLPEEGLKFMVYLQKENIIDESGMPKERFSAEFPKEGPSILRIQQVVRGDSAAYFCASSPRVGQSNEKLFFGSGTQLSVL.

The rearrangement links TRBV30 to TRBJ2-1, with 12 positions matching TRBD2. Trimming cost V 1 base and J 10 bases; bases outside gene matches: 2. This CDR3 region has 13 residues. Germline CDR1 GTSNPN, CDR2 SVGIG (reference sequence). The CDR3 spells CAWSALAGGEQFF. The CDR3 bases are TGTGCCTGGAGTGCACTAGCGGGGGGCGAGCAGTTCTTC.

The V and J genes are TRBV28 and TRBJ2-7, with TRBD1 matching 7 bases. The germline gives CDR1 MDHEN, CDR2 SYDVKM. With V trimmed by 6 bases and J by 0 bases, 14 bases remained unmatched. The CDR3 sequence is 17 residues long. The CDR3 reads CASRHGGQQLSSYEQYF. CDR3 coding DNA: TGTGCCAGCAGACATGGGGGACAGCAGCTTAGCTCCTACGAGCAGTACTTC.

The rearrangement links TRBV25-1 to TRBJ1-3; D not resolved. CDR1 is MGHDK and CDR2 is SYGVNS in the germline V gene. V was clipped by 6 bases and J by 0 bases, with 6 bases between them. This CDR3 contains 13 residues. The CDR3 is CASRMSSGNTIYF. The DNA for the CDR3 is TGTGCCAGCAGGATGAGCTCTGGAAACACCATATATTTT.

This clone was detected a few times. The V gene is TRBV6-6, the J gene TRBJ1-2; a possible D gene is TRBD1 (6 bases). The germline V gene encodes CDR1 MNHNY and CDR2 SVGAGI (reference sequence). V lost 6 bases, J lost 9 bases, and 23 bases lay in between. This CDR3 has 15 amino acids. CDR3 coding DNA: TGTGCCAGCAGCTTACTCGGGACAACCTTTCTGAGCTACACCTTC. It specifies CASSLLGTTFLSYTF.

This clone was observed a few times. The rearrangement uses TRBV27 and TRBJ1-1; no reliable D call. Germline lookup yields CDR1 MNHEY and CDR2 SMNVEV (reference sequence). This CDR3 spans 15 amino acids. The germline V and J ends were trimmed by 2 bases and 2 bases, with 12 bases remaining between them. This CDR3 is CASSLIAAANTEAFF. CDR3 sequence (DNA): TGTGCCAGCAGTTTAATAGCGGCAGCTAACACTGAAGCTTTCTTT.

This clone turned up a few times. The CDR3 spells CASSPQGAPSEKLFF. The CDR3 DNA reads as TGTGCCAGCAGTCCCCAGGGGGCACCCAGTGAAAAACTGTTTTTT. V gene TRBV28 combines with J gene TRBJ1-4; 8 positions match TRBD1. The CDR3 is made up of 15 amino acids. Germline V gene data show CDR1 as MDHEN and CDR2 as SYDVKM. The ends lost 5 bases at V and 7 bases at J; junction bases unmatched: 9.